This TCR beta chain was sequenced during a study of CD8 T cells in ankylosing spondylitis. With respect to this clonotype: As yet, its antigen is unknown.

The CDR3 consists of 11 residues. Looked up from germline, CDR1 is MGHDK and CDR2 is SYGVNS. The ends lost 4 bases at V and 7 bases at J; junction bases unmatched: 0. TCRdb re-derived calls from the 5' RACE reads in MiXCR, one entry per CDR3 protein. This table holds about 420,000 distinct CDR3 sequences, 20% to 25% found once. The study, taken as a whole, reports: Seemingly characteristic of ankylosing spondylitis blood was a TCR beta motif consisting of about 8 highly homologous variants.

Sequenced sample: blood, either unsorted or a sorted T cell fraction (not recorded which). The chain combines TRBV25-1 with TRBJ2-7, with 8 positions matching TRBD1. This receptor was obtained from a male donor with ankylosing spondylitis. The CDR3 loop reads CASSGQGEQYF. Here the CDR3 DNA reads TGTGCCAGCAGTGGACAGGGGGAGCAGTACTTC.